This section outlines one T cell receptor beta chain sequence together with its context. Its antigen is as yet unknown. The data originate from a study of T cell responses to AZD1222 COVID-19 vaccine. Study results and limitations: Of spike-specific TCRs, nearly half reportedly target regions left unmutated in variants.

The data were produced by immunoSEQ multiplex PCR, yet TCRdb's version contains in-frame clones alone and is incomplete. The data contain around 100,000 clones, around 90% of them seen just once; the ten biggest clones take up 7% to 10%. The CDR3 sequence is 16 residues long. V gave up 5 bases and J gave up 3 bases, with 17 bases separating them. Germline V CDR1 and CDR2: SGHRS, YFSETQ. Specimen: peripheral blood, collected on day 0 of AZD1222 vaccination. This receptor was obtained from an adult in good health. The chain joins TRBV5-1 to TRBJ2-2; D is possibly TRBD1 (6 bases). The CDR3 region has the DNA TGCGCCAGCAGTTACGCCTGGGGGCGGGACACCGGGGAGCTGTTTTTT. Encoded protein: CASSYAWGRDTGELFF.